The 30 T cell receptor beta chains listed next were all sequenced from one sample in a study of immune heterogeneity within non-small cell lung tumors. Bulk tumor genomic DNA, about 570 ng per sample, was the template. Several far-apart biopsies were taken per primary tumor during surgery. Enrolled individuals presented with untreated, newly diagnosed non-small cell lung cancer and received curative surgery. It was a multiplex PCR that amplified TCR beta CDR3, with 32 V and 13 J primers. TCRdb reprocessed the multiplex PCR reads via MiXCR and lists one record per CDR3 protein. The sample carries over 20,000 distinct CDR3 sequences, over 25% recorded once. What was sequenced was lung tumor tissue. Receptor source: a man aged 35-49 years with non-small cell lung cancer.

With regard to this clonotype: A read error may explain this, as a much larger clone is one base away. The rearrangement uses TRBV4-3 and TRBJ2-3; D is possibly TRBD1 (6 bases). CDR3 size: 17 residues. The germline CDR1 and CDR2 sequences are LGHNA and YSLEER. CDR3 DNA sequence: TGCGCCAGCAGCCAAGTACATACAGGGTCAGGCACAGATACGGAGTATTTT. Its translation is CASSQVHTGSGTDTEYF.

DNA of the CDR3: TGCGCCAGCAGCCCCGGGACTCACGAAGAGACCCAGTACTTC. Translation: CASSPGTHEETQYF. V usage is TRBV5-1 and J usage is TRBJ2-5; D may be TRBD2 (6 bases). The germline V gene has CDR1 SGHRS and CDR2 YFSETQ. The CDR3 is 14 residues long. V lost 4 bases to trimming and J lost 3 bases, with 13 bases between them.

Comment on this clonotype: A much bigger clone sits one base away, suggesting this may be a read error. CDR3 coding DNA: TGTGCCAGCAGGTCTAGGACAGGGTTGTCCTACGAGCAGTACTTC. Translated, it gives CASRSRTGLSYEQYF. V is TRBV6-2 or TRBV6-3 and J is TRBJ2-7, with TRBD1 matching 8 bases. The CDR3 consists of 15 residues. V lost 6 bases, J lost 1 base, and 8 bases stayed unmatched. Germline V CDR1 and CDR2: MNHEY, SVGEGT.

The gene calls are TRBV6-2 or TRBV6-3 and TRBJ1-6; no reliable D call. CDR1 MNHEY and CDR2 SVGEGT come from the germline V gene. The CDR3 extends over 16 amino acids. V was shortened by 4 bases and J by 6 bases, with 16 bases between the two germline ends. CDR3: CASSFGGEVGNSPLHF. DNA of the CDR3: TGTGCCAGCAGTTTCGGCGGGGAAGTTGGTAATTCACCCCTCCACTTT.

This clonotype was counted between two and nine times. The chain couples TRBV19 to TRBJ2-3; D remains ambiguous. The CDR3 consists of 11 residues. V gave up 6 bases and J gave up 7 bases, with 8 bases separating them. Germline V gives CDR1 LNHDA, CDR2 SQIVND (reference sequence). CDR3 region: CASSASYTQYF. The CDR3 DNA is TGTGCCAGTAGCGCCAGTTATACGCAGTATTTT.

Many counts were recorded for this clonotype. The chain links TRBV24-1 to TRBJ1-2; D remains ambiguous. V was shortened by 0 bases and J by 8 bases, with 9 bases between the two germline ends. Germline V lookup: CDR1 KGHDR, CDR2 SFDVKD. CDR3 length: 13 amino acids. The CDR3 bases are TGTGCCACCAGTGATTTGCCAGCCTCGGGCTACACCTTC. Translated: CATSDLPASGYTF.

This clonotype was picked up one time. A much larger clone lies one base from this, so it may be a read error. V gene TRBV9 combines with J gene TRBJ1-3; no reliable D call. Germline CDR1 SGDLS, CDR2 YYNGEE. CDR3 size: 12 residues. The CDR3 sequence: CASSPTGNTIFF. The CDR3 DNA reads as TGTGCCAGCAGCCCGACTGGAAACACCATATTTTTT.

In nucleotides, the CDR3 is TGTGCCAGCAGCTCCTCCGGGACATTTGCCGGGGAGCTGTTTTTT. It specifies CASSSSGTFAGELFF. V gene TRBV7-3 combines with J gene TRBJ2-2; possible D gene TRBD1, 6 bases. CDR3 length equals 15 residues. V was shortened by 4 bases and J by 6 bases, with 15 bases between the two germline ends. Germline V gives CDR1 SGHTA, CDR2 FQGTGA.

This clonotype was counted a few times. The rearrangement links TRBV3-1 to TRBJ1-2; D unclear. Trimming cost V 1 base and J 0 bases, with 9 bases left between them. The CDR3 runs 15 residues. Germline V gene data show CDR1 as LGHDT and CDR2 as YNNKEL (reference sequence). CDR3: CASSQGQAANYGYTF. In DNA, the CDR3 is TGTGCCAGCAGCCAAGGACAAGCAGCTAACTATGGCTACACCTTC.

This clonotype has ten or more counts. The chain employs TRBV12-3 or TRBV12-4 and TRBJ1-1; 8 nucleotides match TRBD1. The V gene end was trimmed by 6 bases and the J gene end by 1 base; junction bases not matched to a gene: 4. The CDR3 runs to 14 residues. The CDR3 spells CASRGTGWNTEAFF. CDR3 bases: TGTGCCAGCAGGGGGACAGGTTGGAACACTGAAGCTTTCTTT.

Comments on this clonotype: The CDR3 carries no conserved terminal phenylalanine or tryptophan, so it likely arises from a read error. V and J are TRBV30 and TRBJ2-2, with D unresolved. This CDR3 comprises 14 residues. Germline-derived CDR1 and CDR2 are GTSNPN and SVGIG (reference sequence). The CDR3 loop reads CAWSGPFPTAELFS. The CDR3 bases are TGTGCCTGGAGTGGGCCCTTCCCCACCGCGGAGCTGTTTTCT.

About this clonotype: A read error is possible here, since a much larger clone lies one base away. This chain joins TRBV6-4 and TRBJ2-7, with 11 positions matching TRBD2. Germline V lookup: CDR1 MRHNA, CDR2 SNTAGT. This CDR3 region has 14 residues. The CDR3 DNA follows: TGTACCAGCCAACTAGCGGGAGTTCAGCGCGAGCAGTACTTC. As protein: CTSQLAGVQREQYF.

About this clonotype itself: A much larger clone sits a single nucleotide away, making a read error possible. The genes are TRBV19 and TRBJ1-2; the match to TRBD1 covers 9 bases. Per germline, CDR1 LNHDA and CDR2 SQIVND (reference sequence). The CDR3 runs 14 residues. CDR3 sequence reads: CANSIGTGNYGYTF. CDR3 coding DNA: TGTGCCAATAGTATAGGGACAGGGAACTATGGCTACACCTTC.

This clonotype was seen at least ten times. The chain uses TRBV20-1 and TRBJ2-3, with D maybe TRBD2 (5 bases). The CDR3 contains 15 residues. Germline-derived CDR1 and CDR2 are DFQATT and SNEGSKA (reference sequence). V gave up 4 bases and J gave up 3 bases, with 17 bases separating them. In nucleotides, the CDR3 is TGCAGTGCTAACGGTGGCGGAGGCCCGACAGATACGCAGTATTTT. Translated: CSANGGGGPTDTQYF.

The gene calls are TRBV30 and TRBJ1-1; TRBD1 aligns across 9 bases. Germline trimming cut 5 bases from V and 0 bases from J; bases unmatched to any gene: 1. CDR1 and CDR2 (germline): GTSNPN, SVGIG (reference sequence). The CDR3 has 13 amino acids. DNA of the CDR3: TGTGCCTGGGACAGGGGGATGAACACTGAAGCTTTCTTT. Translated: CAWDRGMNTEAFF.

This clonotype was picked up a small number of times. The chain links TRBV19 to TRBJ1-1; maybe TRBD1 (5 bases). Trimming stripped 1 base from V and 8 bases from J, with 11 bases between. CDR1 and CDR2 (germline): LNHDA, SQIVND (reference sequence). CDR3 size: 13 residues. DNA for the CDR3: TGTGCCAGTAGTATAGGTCAGGGACGGGAAGCTTTCTTT. It specifies CASSIGQGREAFF.

By share, this clonotype counts as medium-sized. This rearrangement joins TRBV19 to TRBJ1-2; possibly TRBD1 for D (5 bases). The length of the CDR3 is 12 residues. Trimming took off 6 bases at V and 4 bases at J, with 9 bases between the two ends. Germline CDR1 reads LNHDA; CDR2 reads SQIVND (reference sequence). The CDR3 spells CASSGGTYGYTF. The CDR3 region has the DNA TGTGCCAGTAGCGGGGGGACCTATGGCTACACCTTC. The full variable domain, in which reference TRBV19 and TRBJ1-2 provide the parts outside the CDR3, is DGGITQSPKYLFRKEGQNVTLSCEQNLNHDAMYWYRQDPGQGLRLIYYSQIVNDFQKGDIAEGYSVSREKKESFPLTVTSAQKNPTAFYLCASSGGTYGYTFGSGTRLTVV.

The gene calls are TRBV11-3 and TRBJ2-7; D is perhaps TRBD1 or TRBD2 (6 bases each). With 5 bases removed from V and 2 bases from J, the gap between germline ends came to 13 bases. The length of the CDR3 is 14 residues. Germline CDR1 SGHNT, CDR2 YENEEA. CDR3 in DNA: TGTGCCAGCAGCAATAGGGGGGTTACCTACGAGCAGTACTTC. Protein: CASSNRGVTYEQYF.

The rearrangement joins TRBV5-5 to TRBJ1-6; D gene unclear. Trimming cost V 0 bases and J 6 bases, with 4 bases left between them. The CDR3 is made up of 13 amino acids. The germline CDR1 and CDR2 sequences are SGHKS and YYEKEE (reference sequence). Here the CDR3 reads CASSLAGNSPLHF. CDR3 bases: TGTGCCAGCAGCTTGGCCGGTAATTCACCCCTCCACTTT. Full variable domain (outside the CDR3, taken from reference TRBV5-5 and TRBJ1-6): DAGVTQSPTHLIKTRGQQVTLRCSPISGHKSVSWYQQVLGQGPQFIFQYYEKEERGRGNFPDRFSARQFPNYSSELNVNALLLGDSALYLCASSLAGNSPLHFGNGTRLTVT.

This chain connects TRBV25-1 to TRBJ2-5; D is undetermined. This CDR3 region has 16 residues. CDR1 and CDR2 from the germline V gene are MGHDK and SYGVNS. Trimming cost V 8 bases and J 1 base, with 20 bases left between them. The CDR3, as DNA: TGTGCCAGCCCTCCCCCCGCGCGAATACTCCAAGAGACCCAGTACTTC. It is translated as CASPPPARILQETQYF. Together with reference TRBV25-1 and TRBJ2-5, the CDR3 gives the full variable domain: EADIYQTPRYLVIGTGKKITLECSQTMGHDKMYWYQQDPGMELHLIHYSYGVNSTEKGDLSSESTVSRIRTEHFPLTLESARPSHTSQYLCASPPPARILQETQYFGPGTRLLVL.

This clonotype is medium-sized in the sample. V usage is TRBV20-1 and J usage is TRBJ2-7, with unresolved D. The ends were cut back, 4 bases at V and 0 bases at J, with 13 bases in the middle. Per the germline V gene, CDR1 is DFQATT and CDR2 is SNEGSKA (reference sequence). The CDR3 has 14 residues. The CDR3 nucleotides are TGCAGTGCTACTCTCCGCGCTAGCTCCTACGAGCAGTACTTC. Encoded protein: CSATLRASSYEQYF.

This clonotype has a handful of counts. The chain recombines TRBV19 with TRBJ1-1, with 7 bases lining up with TRBD1. The V and J ends lost 0 bases and 5 bases, in that order; junction bases with no gene match: 9. The CDR3 covers 16 residues. Germline CDR1 LNHDA, CDR2 SQIVND (reference sequence). The CDR3 sequence: CASSIDGRGRGTEAFF. The CDR3, as DNA: TGTGCCAGTAGTATAGATGGTAGGGGGCGAGGGACTGAAGCTTTCTTT.

This clonotype was seen at least ten times. The rearrangement joins TRBV10-3 to TRBJ1-1; D is unresolved. The CDR3 contains 13 residues. V gave up 8 bases and J gave up 3 bases, with 13 bases separating them. CDR1 and CDR2 from the germline V gene are ENHRY and SYGVKD. In nucleotides, the CDR3 is TGTGCCATCCAGGAGGTGGAACACACTGAAGCTTTCTTT. Its protein product is CAIQEVEHTEAFF.

This clonotype was seen many times. The chain combines TRBV6-1 with TRBJ1-1; no clear D. The V and J ends lost 5 bases and 6 bases respectively, with 16 bases between them. The germline CDR1 and CDR2 sequences are MNHNS and SASEGT. The CDR3 runs to 14 residues. CDR3 in amino acids: CASSYDIQRAEAFF. For the CDR3, the DNA is TGTGCCAGCAGTTACGACATTCAGCGGGCTGAAGCTTTCTTT.

This clonotype was recorded once. The junction departs from germline at one end; a sequencing error may be responsible. In DNA form, the CDR3 reads TGTGCCTGTAGTGTGGGTTCACCCCTCCACTTT. Translating gives CACSVGSPLHF. The rearrangement joins TRBV30 to TRBJ1-6; D remains unclear. Germline V gene data show CDR1 as GTSNPN and CDR2 as SVGIG (reference sequence). The length of the CDR3 is 11 residues.

To note about this clonotype: A much bigger clone sits one base away, suggesting this may be a read error. The chain couples TRBV27 to TRBJ2-7; 8 nucleotides match TRBD2. Germline V lookup: CDR1 MNHEY, CDR2 SMNVEV (reference sequence). The V gene end was trimmed by 6 bases and the J gene end by 4 bases; junction bases not matched to a gene: 5. CDR3 size: 13 residues. The CDR3 here is CASRASGWYEQYF. The CDR3 DNA is TGTGCCAGCAGGGCTAGCGGGTGGTACGAGCAGTACTTC.

Regarding this clonotype: This may stem from a read error, because a much larger clone lies one nucleotide away. The chain employs TRBV6-1 and TRBJ2-3; D not certain. Germline V gives CDR1 MNHNS, CDR2 SASEGT. The CDR3 consists of 16 residues. The CDR3 bases are TGTGCCAGCAGTGAGGCCGCCTACACCAGCACATATACGCAGTATTTT. It encodes CASSEAAYTSTYTQYF.

CDR3 bases: TGTGCCAGCAGCCCCCAACATAGCGGGCGATACGAGCAGTACTTC. Its translation: CASSPQHSGRYEQYF. The chain links TRBV3-1 to TRBJ2-7, with 7 bases lining up with TRBD2. The CDR3 has 15 residues. With 4 bases clipped from V and 4 bases from J, the junction kept 10 bases outside the gene matches. Germline CDR1 and CDR2: LGHDT and YNNKEL (reference sequence).

This clonotype qualifies as medium-sized. The gene calls are TRBV10-2 and TRBJ2-1; D uncertain. CDR3 length: 15 amino acids. The V gene's germline CDR1 is WSHSY and CDR2 SAAADI. V was trimmed by 6 bases and J by 3 bases, leaving 15 bases between them. The CDR3 loop reads CASSPDSMIYNEQFF. CDR3 DNA sequence: TGCGCCAGCAGCCCAGATAGCATGATCTACAATGAGCAGTTCTTC.

This clonotype is labeled medium-sized. CDR3 protein: CASSQGTGGRTGELFF. The DNA of the CDR3 is TGTGCCAGCAGCCAAGGGACAGGGGGCCGTACCGGGGAGCTGTTTTTT. This chain uses TRBV3-1 with TRBJ2-2; 11 positions match TRBD1. This CDR3 is 16 amino acids long. V gave up 1 base and J gave up 5 bases; unmatched junction bases: 3. Germline V gene data show CDR1 as LGHDT and CDR2 as YNNKEL (reference sequence).